The present T cell receptor (beta chain) was sequenced within a study of cytomegalovirus exposure and HLA in healthy donors. General study results and limits: Three CMV-associated chains proved CMV antigen-specific in vitro.

Germline CDR1 reads MNHEY; CDR2 reads SMNVEV (reference sequence). The CDR3 covers 12 residues. Trimming left V 8 bases short and J 4 bases short, with 11 bases between. On this clone itself: What it recognizes is unknown.

Produced via immunoSEQ multiplex PCR; TCRdb's table is partial and in-frame only. The data contain around 150,000 clones, about 90% of them singletons. Source material: PBMCs. The chain links TRBV27 to TRBJ2-5; a weak D match, TRBD1 (6 bases). The receptor was derived from a woman younger than 35 in good health and CMV-seropositive. DNA for the CDR3: TGTGCCAGCCGAACAGGGCGAGAGACCCAGTACTTC. It specifies CASRTGRETQYF.